The next 31 T cell receptor beta chains were all read from a single sample in a study of blood T cell repertoires in COVID-19. Measured with immunoSEQ multiplex PCR; TCRdb has only the in-frame clones, and not every one. The repertoire holds just under 350,000 clones, with around 83% as singletons. Sequenced material: peripheral blood. The receptors derive from a man under 40 with active or convalescent COVID-19.

The chain carries TRBV27 and TRBJ2-7; 7 nucleotides line up with TRBD1. CDR3 length: 14 residues. After removal of 4 bases from V and 2 bases from J, the junction contained 5 bases not matched to a gene. Germline V gives CDR1 MNHEY, CDR2 SMNVEV (reference sequence). CDR3 sequence (DNA): TGTGCCAGCAGTTCAACAGGGGCTACCTACGAGCAGTACTTC. Amino acids: CASSSTGATYEQYF.

As DNA, the CDR3 is TGTGCCAGTAGTGCGGGGACTAGCTCCTACGAGCAGTACTTC. Translation gives CASSAGTSSYEQYF. The chain uses TRBV19 and TRBJ2-7; 8 bases are a match to TRBD2. The CDR3 is made up of 14 amino acids. Trimming cost V 5 bases and J 0 bases; bases outside gene matches: 3. The germline gives CDR1 LNHDA, CDR2 SQIVND (reference sequence).

The J gene is TRBJ1-2, the V gene TRBV5-4; D is unclear. The V gene's germline CDR1 is SGHNT and CDR2 YYREEE (reference sequence). The CDR3 is 14 amino acids. The V end lost 3 bases, the J end lost 4 bases, and 13 bases lay between the germline ends. The CDR3 DNA follows: TGTGCCAGCAGCTGGGATCGGGGTACCTATGGCTACACCTTC. Encoded protein: CASSWDRGTYGYTF.

The rearrangement uses TRBV7-3 and TRBJ2-3; D is unclear. V lost 9 bases to trimming and J lost 4 bases, with 17 bases between them. The CDR3 extends over 14 amino acids. CDR1 is SGHTA and CDR2 is FQGTGA in the germline V gene. The CDR3 region has the DNA TGTGCCAGTTCTCTCGGGTCGGCCCCAGATACGCAGTATTTT. It codes for CASSLGSAPDTQYF.

The gene calls are TRBV7-2 and TRBJ1-4; D is perhaps TRBD1 (5 bases). This CDR3 contains 13 residues. CDR1 SGHTA and CDR2 FQGNSA come from the germline V gene. V gave up 7 bases and J gave up 5 bases, with 11 bases separating them. The CDR3, as DNA: TGTGCCAGCACCTCCGGGGGGAATGAAAAACTGTTTTTT. Translating it yields CASTSGGNEKLFF.

A few counts support this clone. The chain uses TRBV5-4 and TRBJ2-3, with 7 bases matching TRBD1. Looked up from germline, CDR1 is SGHNT and CDR2 is YYREEE (reference sequence). V lost 3 bases, J lost 2 bases, and 9 bases stayed unmatched. This CDR3 comprises 16 residues. The CDR3 here is CASSSVGTVLTDTQYF. CDR3 nucleotide sequence: TGTGCCAGCAGCTCCGTTGGGACAGTCCTCACAGATACGCAGTATTTT. The full variable domain, in which reference TRBV5-4 and TRBJ2-3 provide the parts outside the CDR3, is ETGVTQSPTHLIKTRGQQVTLRCSSQSGHNTVSWYQQALGQGPQFIFQYYREEENGRGNFPPRFSGLQFPNYSSELNVNALELDDSALYLCASSSVGTVLTDTQYFGPGTRLTVL.

The chain links TRBV28 to TRBJ2-2; 10 nucleotides align to TRBD1. J lost 7 bases, V lost 2 bases, and 4 bases had no gene match. Germline values: CDR1 MDHEN, CDR2 SYDVKM. This CDR3 is built from 15 residues. The CDR3 nucleotides are TGTGCCAGCAGTTTAACGGGACAGGGGAGCGGGGAGCTGTTTTTT. This codes for CASSLTGQGSGELFF.

The chain recombines TRBV5-1 with TRBJ2-7; tentatively, D is TRBD1 (5 bases). The CDR3 extends over 15 amino acids. Germline V gives CDR1 SGHRS, CDR2 YFSETQ. Trimming cost V 0 bases and J 6 bases, with 16 bases left between them. The chain's CDR3 is CASSLDRPDEGEQYF. The CDR3 DNA sequence: TGCGCCAGCAGCTTGGACAGGCCTGACGAAGGCGAGCAGTACTTC.

The chain couples TRBV18 to TRBJ1-1, with a tentative D call TRBD1 (5 bases). There are 14 residues in the CDR3. Trimming shortened V by 3 bases and J by 4 bases, and 12 bases separated the two germline ends. Looked up from germline, CDR1 is KGHSH and CDR2 is LQKENI. CDR3 residues: CASSPPGRGTEAFF. CDR3 DNA sequence: TGTGCCAGCTCACCTCCCGGGAGGGGCACTGAAGCTTTCTTT.

In its sample, this clone was seen a few times. The V call is TRBV2, the J call TRBJ2-1; 10 bases align to TRBD1. V lost 4 bases, J lost 9 bases, and 6 bases stayed unmatched. This CDR3 contains 14 residues. The germline gives CDR1 SNHLY, CDR2 FYNNEI. Here the CDR3 reads CASSAGTGAGEQFF. Written as DNA, the CDR3 is TGTGCCAGCAGTGCAGGGACAGGGGCCGGTGAGCAGTTCTTC.

This rearrangement joins TRBV3-1 (or the pseudogene TRBV3-2) to TRBJ2-5; 7 bases are shared with TRBD2. Trimming took 1 base from V and 5 from J; bases not matched to a gene: 4. Germline V gives CDR1 LGHDT, CDR2 YNNKEL (reference sequence). The CDR3 runs 14 residues. The CDR3: CASSQGRGRETQYF. Here the CDR3 DNA reads TGTGCCAGCAGCCAAGGGCGGGGGAGGGAGACCCAGTACTTC.

The chain combines TRBV24-1 with TRBJ2-1, with no clear D. Trimming removed 7 bases from V and 9 bases from J, with 12 bases in between. The CDR3 length is 12 residues. From germline, CDR1 is KGHDR and CDR2 SFDVKD. The CDR3 reads CATRSRESEQFF. The CDR3 DNA reads as TGTGCCACCAGGTCGCGAGAGAGTGAGCAGTTCTTC.

The chain employs TRBV28 and TRBJ1-4; 8 nucleotides agree with TRBD1. CDR3 length equals 15 residues. The junction had 11 bases not matched to a gene; V was cut back by 7 bases and J by 7 bases. Germline-derived CDR1 and CDR2 are MDHEN and SYDVKM. CDR3 sequence reads: CASTPTSRGLEKLFF. The DNA for the CDR3 is TGTGCCAGCACCCCTACGTCCAGGGGGCTTGAAAAACTGTTTTTT.

The chain joins TRBV3-1 (or the pseudogene TRBV3-2) to TRBJ1-4, with D tentatively TRBD1 (5 bases). V was shortened by 1 base and J by 7 bases, with 16 bases between the two germline ends. Germline CDR1 reads LGHDT; CDR2 reads YNNKEL (reference sequence). The CDR3 is 16 residues long. The CDR3 region has the DNA TGTGCCAGCAGCCAAGTCGGTGTGGGGAGGGGTGAAAAACTGTTTTTT. Protein: CASSQVGVGRGEKLFF.

The rearrangement links TRBV7-2 to TRBJ2-7; 9 bases align to TRBD1. CDR3 size: 16 residues. Unmatched junction bases numbered 8, after V lost 3 bases and J lost 2 bases. The germline CDR1 and CDR2 sequences are SGHTA and FQGNSA. The CDR3 reads CASSFTGGQTPYEQYF. The CDR3 bases are TGTGCCAGCAGCTTTACAGGGGGCCAAACTCCCTACGAGCAGTACTTC.

J is TRBJ2-7 and V is TRBV24-1; TRBD1 matches 7 bases. CDR1 and CDR2 from the germline V gene are KGHDR and SFDVKD. V dropped 4 bases and J dropped 5; count of bases not matched to a gene: 4. The CDR3 length is 13 residues. The CDR3 region is CATSDPGTDEQYF. For the CDR3, the DNA is TGTGCCACCAGTGACCCTGGGACAGACGAGCAGTACTTC.

In regard to this clone: An end of the junction does not agree with germline; a read error may underlie this. The chain is built from TRBV5-1 and TRBJ2-1; 7 nucleotides match TRBD1. The CDR3 covers 16 residues. CDR1 and CDR2 from the germline V gene are SGHRS and YFSETQ. CDR3 amino acids: CASNLNGDSSYNEQFF. The CDR3 DNA is TGCGCCAGCAACTTGAATGGGGACAGCTCCTACAATGAGCAGTTCTTC. Variable domain in full (rest from reference TRBV5-1 and TRBJ2-1): KAGVTQTPRYLIKTRGQQVTLSCSPISGHRSVSWYQQTPGQGLQFLFEYFSETQRNKGNFPGRFSGRQFSNSRSEMNVSTLELGDSALYLCASNLNGDSSYNEQFFGPGTRLTVL.

J is TRBJ2-7 and V is TRBV7-2, with 9 bases that match TRBD2. The CDR3 totals 17 residues. The germline V gene encodes CDR1 SGHTA and CDR2 FQGNSA. V gave up 8 bases and J gave up 5 bases; unmatched junction bases: 19. The CDR3 loop is CASSTRGGREWFHEQYF. DNA of the CDR3: TGTGCCAGCTCCACGCGGGGGGGGCGGGAGTGGTTCCACGAGCAGTACTTC.

This chain links TRBV6-5 with TRBJ2-1, with 12 bases identical to TRBD2. The V segment lost 4 bases and the J segment 6 bases; nucleotides outside the gene matches: 1. Germline assignment: CDR1 MNHEY and CDR2 SVGAGI. This CDR3 has 14 amino acids. CDR3 protein: CASSSLAGGNEQFF. CDR3 DNA: TGTGCCAGCAGTTCACTAGCGGGAGGCAATGAGCAGTTCTTC.

The rearrangement uses TRBV4-2 and TRBJ1-1, with D possibly being TRBD1 (5 bases). CDR1 LGHNA and CDR2 YNFKEQ come from the germline V gene. This CDR3 is built from 16 residues. Trimming stripped 3 bases from V and 3 bases from J, with 17 bases between. The CDR3 reads CASSHYFSDIYTEAFF. The DNA for the CDR3 is TGTGCCAGCAGCCATTATTTTTCGGACATTTACACTGAAGCTTTCTTT.

The chain has TRBV24-1 and TRBJ2-2; 7 bases are shared with TRBD2. The germline CDR1 and CDR2 sequences are KGHDR and SFDVKD. The V gene end was trimmed by 8 bases and the J gene end by 4 bases; junction bases not matched to a gene: 3. The CDR3 has 13 residues. CDR3 in amino acids: CATTGGATGELFF. In nucleotides, the CDR3 is TGTGCCACCACGGGGGGAGCCACCGGGGAGCTGTTTTTT.

The J gene is TRBJ2-3, the V gene TRBV9, with TRBD2 matching 9 bases. The germline CDR1 and CDR2 sequences are SGDLS and YYNGEE. The ends lost 0 bases at V and 5 bases at J; junction bases unmatched: 7. The CDR3 totals 16 residues. The CDR3: CASSVAVAGAGDTQYF. The CDR3 DNA sequence: TGTGCCAGCAGCGTAGCGGTAGCGGGAGCCGGAGATACGCAGTATTTT.

This clone was observed a handful of times. The chain links TRBV11-3 to TRBJ2-3; D not certain. Germline V gene sequence: CDR1 SGHNT, CDR2 YENEEA. Deletions cut 3 bases from V and 2 bases from J, with 3 bases between. The CDR3 spans 12 residues. The CDR3 DNA reads TGTGCCAGCAGCTTCCACACAGATACGCAGTATTTT. Protein: CASSFHTDTQYF.

V usage is TRBV14 and J usage is TRBJ1-1; 8 bases agree with TRBD1. V was clipped by 2 bases and J by 5 bases; unmatched bases: 7. The CDR3 consists of 15 residues. In germline, CDR1 is SGHDN, CDR2 FVKESK. The CDR3 nucleotides are TGTGCCAGCAGCCAAATAACAGGGGGTTATACTGAAGCTTTCTTT. It encodes CASSQITGGYTEAFF.

This chain links TRBV5-1 with TRBJ1-2; 8 bases are a match to TRBD1. V dropped 0 bases and J dropped 4; count of bases not matched to a gene: 5. The CDR3 is 15 amino acids. Germline V gene lookup returns CDR1 SGHRS and CDR2 YFSETQ. CDR3 nucleotide sequence: TGCGCCAGCAGCTTGGAACCGGACAGGGCCTATGGCTACACCTTC. The encoded protein is CASSLEPDRAYGYTF.

V usage is TRBV9 and J usage is TRBJ2-2; D is unclear. This CDR3 spans 16 amino acids. Per the germline V gene, CDR1 is SGDLS and CDR2 is YYNGEE. Trimming took off 1 base at V and 0 bases at J, with 10 bases between the two ends. The CDR3 bases are TGTGCCAGCAGCGTAAGTCATTCGGCGAACACCGGGGAGCTGTTTTTT. This codes for CASSVSHSANTGELFF. The full variable domain, its missing parts supplied by reference TRBV9 and TRBJ2-2, is DSGVTQTPKHLITATGQRVTLRCSPRSGDLSVYWYQQSLDQGLQFLIQYYNGEERAKGNILERFSAQQFPDLHSELNLSSLELGDSALYFCASSVSHSANTGELFFGEGSRLTVL.

This clone occurred a few times. The chain couples TRBV6-5 to TRBJ1-1; D is possibly TRBD1 (6 bases). Germline CDR1 is MNHEY and CDR2 is SVGAGI. The V end lost 3 bases, the J end lost 6 bases, and 11 bases lay between the germline ends. The CDR3 length is 13 residues. CDR3: CASSYYRDAEAFF. The CDR3 nucleotides read TGTGCCAGCAGTTATTACAGGGATGCTGAAGCTTTCTTT.

This rearrangement joins TRBV12-3 or TRBV12-4 to TRBJ1-5; possible D gene TRBD1, 5 bases. V was pared by 5 bases and J by 3 bases, with 8 bases between. CDR3 length equals 13 residues. CDR3 sequence reads: CASSAGNNQPQHF. Here the CDR3 DNA reads TGTGCCAGCAGTGCAGGGAACAATCAGCCCCAGCATTTT.

This chain connects TRBV20-1 to TRBJ1-1, with D tentatively TRBD1 (5 bases). The V end lost 3 bases, the J end lost 10 bases, and 9 bases lay between the germline ends. The CDR3 loop spans 10 amino acids. In germline, CDR1 is DFQATT, CDR2 SNEGSKA (reference sequence). CDR3 region: CSASQGAAFF. The CDR3 DNA reads TGCAGTGCTAGCCAGGGTGCAGCTTTCTTT.

The chain is built from TRBV7-2 and TRBJ2-2, with 10 bases aligning to TRBD1. Germline trimming cut 3 bases from V and 4 bases from J; bases unmatched to any gene: 8. The CDR3 sequence is 17 residues long. Germline V gene sequence: CDR1 SGHTA, CDR2 FQGNSA. The CDR3, as DNA: TGTGCCAGCAGCTTCTTTCCGGGACAGGGGCGCACCGGGGAGCTGTTTTTT. Protein sequence: CASSFFPGQGRTGELFF.

Only a few counts were recorded for this clone. The V gene is TRBV6-4, the J gene TRBJ1-2, with 8 bases that match TRBD1. Unmatched junction bases numbered 9, after V lost 3 bases and J lost 6 bases. This CDR3 region has 15 residues. CDR1 and CDR2 (germline): MRHNA, SNTAGT. The CDR3 DNA follows: TGTGCCAGCAGTGATAAGGGGTCAGGGGGCGATGGCTACACCTTC. It is translated as CASSDKGSGGDGYTF.